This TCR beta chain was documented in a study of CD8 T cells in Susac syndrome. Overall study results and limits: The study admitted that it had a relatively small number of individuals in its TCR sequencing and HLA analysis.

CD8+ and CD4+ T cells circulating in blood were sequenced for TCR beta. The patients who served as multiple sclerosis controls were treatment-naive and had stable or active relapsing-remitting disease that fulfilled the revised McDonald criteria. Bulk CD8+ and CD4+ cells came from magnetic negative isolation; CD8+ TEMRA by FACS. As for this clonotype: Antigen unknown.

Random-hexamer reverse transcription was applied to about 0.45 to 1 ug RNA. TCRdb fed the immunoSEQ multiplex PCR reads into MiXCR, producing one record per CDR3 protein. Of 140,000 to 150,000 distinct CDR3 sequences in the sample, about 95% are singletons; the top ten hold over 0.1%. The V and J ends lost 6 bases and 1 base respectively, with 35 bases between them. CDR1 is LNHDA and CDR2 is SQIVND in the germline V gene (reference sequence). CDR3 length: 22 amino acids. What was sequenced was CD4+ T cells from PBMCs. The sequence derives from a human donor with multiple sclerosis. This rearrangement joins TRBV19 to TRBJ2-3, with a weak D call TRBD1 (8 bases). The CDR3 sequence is CASSQGAGGALVRGGGTDTQYF. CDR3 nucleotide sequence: TGTGCCAGTAGCCAGGGGGCAGGGGGCGCTTTGGTGCGCGGGGGAGGCACAGATACGCAGTATTTT.